This T cell receptor beta chain was retrieved from a study of T-cell reconstitution after alpha-beta-depleted transplantation in children. Molecular barcoding with unique molecular identifiers was used for the TCRbeta library. TCRdb analysed the PCR reads with MiXCR anew, one entry per CDR3 protein. Of roughly 500,000 distinct CDR3 sequences listed, about 18% were seen once; the top ten hold about 3.1%. The junction had 29 bases not matched to a gene; V was cut back by 2 bases and J by 3 bases. CDR3 length equals 24 residues. This TCR came from a human donor who donated a stem cell graft to a child with acute lymphoblastic leukemia. The chain uses TRBV23-1 and TRBJ2-2, with 8 bases that match TRBD1. TRBV23-1 is treated as an ORF (open reading frame) with a function not yet certain. Sample: PBMCs from the stem cell graft donor, taken from the stem cell graft. Here the CDR3 DNA reads TGCGCCAGCAGTCAACCGAAGTTTGGGGGACGGACAGGGTGGACTACGAGGGACACCGGGGAGCTGTTTTTT. This gives the protein CASSQPKFGGRTGWTTRDTGELFF.